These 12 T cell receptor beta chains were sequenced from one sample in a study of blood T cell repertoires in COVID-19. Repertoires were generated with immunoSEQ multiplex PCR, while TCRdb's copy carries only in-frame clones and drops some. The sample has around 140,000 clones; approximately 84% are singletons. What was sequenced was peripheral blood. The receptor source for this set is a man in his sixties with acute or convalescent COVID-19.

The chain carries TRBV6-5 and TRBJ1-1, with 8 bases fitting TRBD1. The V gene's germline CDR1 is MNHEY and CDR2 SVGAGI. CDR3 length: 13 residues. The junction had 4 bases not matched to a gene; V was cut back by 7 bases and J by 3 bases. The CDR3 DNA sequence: TGTGCCAGCAACCCGGGACAGGACACTGAAGCTTTCTTT. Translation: CASNPGQDTEAFF.

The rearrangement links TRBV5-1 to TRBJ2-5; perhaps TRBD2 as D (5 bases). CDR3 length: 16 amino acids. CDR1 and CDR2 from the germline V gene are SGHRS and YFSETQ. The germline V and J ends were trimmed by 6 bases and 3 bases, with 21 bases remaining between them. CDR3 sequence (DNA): TGCGCCAGCACCCCTGGAGGATCGGGTACCGAAGAGACCCAGTACTTC. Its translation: CASTPGGSGTEETQYF.

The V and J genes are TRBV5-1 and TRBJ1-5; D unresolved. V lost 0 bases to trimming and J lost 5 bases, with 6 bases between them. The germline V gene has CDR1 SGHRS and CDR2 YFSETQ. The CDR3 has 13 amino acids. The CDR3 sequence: CASSLAPDQPQHF. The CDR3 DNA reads TGCGCCAGCAGCTTGGCCCCTGATCAGCCCCAGCATTTT.

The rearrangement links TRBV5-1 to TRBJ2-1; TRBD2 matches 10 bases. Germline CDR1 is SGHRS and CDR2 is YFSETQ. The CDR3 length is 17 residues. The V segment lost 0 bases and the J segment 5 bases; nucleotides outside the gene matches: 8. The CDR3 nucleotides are TGCGCCAGCAGCTTGGTACAGGGGACTAGCGCTAACAATGAGCAGTTCTTC. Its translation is CASSLVQGTSANNEQFF.

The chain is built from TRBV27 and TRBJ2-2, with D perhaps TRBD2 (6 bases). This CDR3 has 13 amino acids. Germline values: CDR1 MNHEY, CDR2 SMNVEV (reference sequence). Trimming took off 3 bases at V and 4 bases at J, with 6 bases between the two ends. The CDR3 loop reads CASSLTSTGELFF. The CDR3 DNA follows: TGTGCCAGCAGTTTGACTAGCACCGGGGAGCTGTTTTTT.

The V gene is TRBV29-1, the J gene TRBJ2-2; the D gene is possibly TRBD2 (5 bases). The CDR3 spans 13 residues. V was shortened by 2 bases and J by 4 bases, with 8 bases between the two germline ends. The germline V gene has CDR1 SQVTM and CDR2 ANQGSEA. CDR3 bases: TGCAGCGTTGAATGGGGAGTCACCGGGGAGCTGTTTTTT. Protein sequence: CSVEWGVTGELFF.

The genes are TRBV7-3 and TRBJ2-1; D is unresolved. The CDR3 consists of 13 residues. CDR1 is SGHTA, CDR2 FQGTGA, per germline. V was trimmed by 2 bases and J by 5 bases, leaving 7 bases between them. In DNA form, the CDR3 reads TGTGCCAGCAGCTTATCTCCTAACAATGAGCAGTTCTTC. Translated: CASSLSPNNEQFF.

The CDR3 coding sequence is TGTGCCAGCAGCAACCCTCAACTATTGAAACGCAATCAGCCCCAGCATTTT. Protein: CASSNPQLLKRNQPQHF. J is TRBJ1-5 and V is TRBV21-1. TRBV21-1 is flagged as a pseudogene. This CDR3 is built from 17 residues.

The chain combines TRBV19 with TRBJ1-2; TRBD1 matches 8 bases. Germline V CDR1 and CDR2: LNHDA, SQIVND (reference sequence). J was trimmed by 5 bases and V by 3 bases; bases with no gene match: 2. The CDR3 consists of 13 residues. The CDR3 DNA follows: TGTGCCAGTAGTATTACAGGGGGATATGGCTACACCTTC. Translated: CASSITGGYGYTF.

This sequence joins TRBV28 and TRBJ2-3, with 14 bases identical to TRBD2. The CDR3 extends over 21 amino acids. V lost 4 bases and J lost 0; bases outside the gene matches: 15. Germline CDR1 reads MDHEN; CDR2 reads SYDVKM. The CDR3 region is CASSSPPGLAGDLLSTDTQYF. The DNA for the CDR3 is TGTGCCAGCAGTTCACCCCCGGGACTAGCGGGGGACCTGTTGAGCACAGATACGCAGTATTTT.

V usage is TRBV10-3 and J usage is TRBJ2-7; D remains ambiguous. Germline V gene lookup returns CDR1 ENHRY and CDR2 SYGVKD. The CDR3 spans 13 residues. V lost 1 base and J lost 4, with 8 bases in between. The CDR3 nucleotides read TGTGCCATCAGTGAGTACCTCGGGTACGAGCAGTACTTC. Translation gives CAISEYLGYEQYF.

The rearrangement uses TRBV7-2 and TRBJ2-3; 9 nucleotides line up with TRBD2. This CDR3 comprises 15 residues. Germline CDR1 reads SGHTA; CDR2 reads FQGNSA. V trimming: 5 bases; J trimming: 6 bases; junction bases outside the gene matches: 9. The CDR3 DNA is TGTGCCAGCAGCCCCGGGCTAGCGGGGTACGATACGCAGTATTTT. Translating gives CASSPGLAGYDTQYF. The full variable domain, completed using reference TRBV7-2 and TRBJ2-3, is GAGVSQSPSNKVTEKGKDVELRCDPISGHTALYWYRQSLGQGLEFLIYFQGNSAPDKSGLPSDRFSAERTGGSVSTLTIQRTQQEDSAVYLCASSPGLAGYDTQYFGPGTRLTVL.